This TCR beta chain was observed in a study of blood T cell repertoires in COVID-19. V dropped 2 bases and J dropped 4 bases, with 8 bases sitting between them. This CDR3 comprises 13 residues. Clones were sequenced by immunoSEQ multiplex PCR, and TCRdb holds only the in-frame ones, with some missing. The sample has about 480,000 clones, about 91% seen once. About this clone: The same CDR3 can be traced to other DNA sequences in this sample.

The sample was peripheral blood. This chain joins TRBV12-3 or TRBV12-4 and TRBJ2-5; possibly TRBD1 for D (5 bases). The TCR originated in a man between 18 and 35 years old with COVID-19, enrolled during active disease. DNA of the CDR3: TGTGCCAGCAGTTTAAGGCAGGGAGAGACCCAGTACTTC. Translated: CASSLRQGETQYF.